Given below is one T cell receptor beta chain in context. Its cognate antigen is unknown. This sample stems from a study of cytomegalovirus exposure and HLA in healthy donors. Study observations and caveats: Researchers counted around 150 TCR beta chains as cytomegalovirus-associated. Most of the TCR beta V segments (in an earlier analysis) were productive either about 87% or about 30% of the time.

Germline loops: CDR1 SEHNR, CDR2 FQNEAQ (reference sequence). Trimming removed 5 bases from V and 4 bases from J; junction bases left unmatched: 5. The CDR3 sequence is 14 residues long. 13 Jbeta primers and 60 Vbeta primers were used for the PCR. Authors' processing steps: In a later analysis, approximately 80 million unique TCR beta chains included roughly 11 million shared by two or more donors. The method was immunoSEQ multiplex PCR; TCRdb's version includes in-frame clones alone and lacks a portion of them. V and J calls and clone size are those listed in that table; D and trimming were worked out from the DNA. Among 190,000 or so clones listed, 80% were seen once.

The TCR was taken from a boy between 10 and 17 years old in good health and CMV-seronegative. The sequenced material came from PBMCs. This sequence joins TRBV7-9 and TRBJ1-2; 9 bases are a match to TRBD1. The CDR3 region has the DNA TGTGCCAGCAGCCTGACAGGGGGGGCCTATGGCTACACCTTC. It is translated as CASSLTGGAYGYTF.